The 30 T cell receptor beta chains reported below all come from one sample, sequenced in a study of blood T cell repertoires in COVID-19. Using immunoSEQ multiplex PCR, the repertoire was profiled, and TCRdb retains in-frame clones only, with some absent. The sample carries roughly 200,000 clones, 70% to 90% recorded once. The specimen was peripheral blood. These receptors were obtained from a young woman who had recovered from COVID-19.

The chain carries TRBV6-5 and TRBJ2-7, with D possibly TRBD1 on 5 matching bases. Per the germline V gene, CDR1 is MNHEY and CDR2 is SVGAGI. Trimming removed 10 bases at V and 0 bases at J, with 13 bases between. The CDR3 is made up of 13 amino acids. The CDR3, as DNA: TGTGCCACGCTCAGGACATACTCCTACGAGCAGTACTTC. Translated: CATLRTYSYEQYF.

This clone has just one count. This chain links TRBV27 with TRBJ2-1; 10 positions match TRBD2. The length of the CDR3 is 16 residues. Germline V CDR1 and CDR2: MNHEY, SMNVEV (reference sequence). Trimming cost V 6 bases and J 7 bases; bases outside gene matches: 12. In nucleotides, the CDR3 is TGTGCCAGCAGCCTGCCCCCGGGACTAGCGATGAATGAGCAGTTCTTC. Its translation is CASSLPPGLAMNEQFF.

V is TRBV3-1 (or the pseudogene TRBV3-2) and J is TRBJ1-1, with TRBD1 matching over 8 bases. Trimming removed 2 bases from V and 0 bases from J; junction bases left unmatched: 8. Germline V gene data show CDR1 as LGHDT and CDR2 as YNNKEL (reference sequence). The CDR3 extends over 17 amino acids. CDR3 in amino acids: CASSQSTGTGLNTEAFF. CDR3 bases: TGTGCCAGCAGCCAATCTACCGGGACAGGTCTGAACACTGAAGCTTTCTTT.

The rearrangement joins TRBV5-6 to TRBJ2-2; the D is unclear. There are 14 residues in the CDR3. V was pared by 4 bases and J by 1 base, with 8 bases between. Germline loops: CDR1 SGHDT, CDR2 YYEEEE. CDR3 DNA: TGTGCCAGCAGCATATTAATGAACACCGGGGAGCTGTTTTTT. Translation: CASSILMNTGELFF.

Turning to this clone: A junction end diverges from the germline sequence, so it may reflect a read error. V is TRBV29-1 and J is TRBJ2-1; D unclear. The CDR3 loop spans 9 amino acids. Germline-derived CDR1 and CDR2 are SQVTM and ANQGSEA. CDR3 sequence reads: CSVSLLLLF. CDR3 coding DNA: TGCAGCGTAAGCTTACTACTGCTCTTC.

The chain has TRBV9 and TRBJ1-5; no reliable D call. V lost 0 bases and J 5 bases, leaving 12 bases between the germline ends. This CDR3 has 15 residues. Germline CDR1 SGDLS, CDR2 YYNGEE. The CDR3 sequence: CASSVARQLYQPQHF. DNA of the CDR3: TGTGCCAGCAGCGTAGCTAGGCAGCTCTATCAGCCCCAGCATTTT.

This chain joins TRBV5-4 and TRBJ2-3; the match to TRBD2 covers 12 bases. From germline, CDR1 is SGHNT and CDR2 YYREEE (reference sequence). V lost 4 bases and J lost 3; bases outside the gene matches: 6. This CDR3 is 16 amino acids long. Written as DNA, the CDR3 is TGTGCCAGCAGCACCCCTAGCGGGAGGGGAACAGATACGCAGTATTTT. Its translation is CASSTPSGRGTDTQYF.

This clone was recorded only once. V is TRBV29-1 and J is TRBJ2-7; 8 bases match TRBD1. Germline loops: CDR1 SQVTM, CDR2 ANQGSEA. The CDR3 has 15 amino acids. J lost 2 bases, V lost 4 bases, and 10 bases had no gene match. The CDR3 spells CSVGTGTGGTYEQYF. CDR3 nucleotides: TGCAGCGTTGGAACTGGGACAGGTGGAACCTACGAGCAGTACTTC.

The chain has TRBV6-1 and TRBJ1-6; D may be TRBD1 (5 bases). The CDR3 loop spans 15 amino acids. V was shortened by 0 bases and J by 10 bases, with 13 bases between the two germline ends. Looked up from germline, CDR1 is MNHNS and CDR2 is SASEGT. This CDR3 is CASSEAGGGSSPLHF. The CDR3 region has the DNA TGTGCCAGCAGTGAAGCGGGGGGAGGAAGCTCACCCCTCCACTTT.

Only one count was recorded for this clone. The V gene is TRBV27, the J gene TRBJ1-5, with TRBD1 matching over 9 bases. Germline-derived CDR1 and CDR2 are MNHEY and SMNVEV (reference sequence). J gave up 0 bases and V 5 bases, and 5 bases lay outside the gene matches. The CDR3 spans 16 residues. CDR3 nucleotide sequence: TGTGCCAGCAGTCCGGACAGGGGAGATAGCAATCAGCCCCAGCATTTT. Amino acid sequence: CASSPDRGDSNQPQHF.

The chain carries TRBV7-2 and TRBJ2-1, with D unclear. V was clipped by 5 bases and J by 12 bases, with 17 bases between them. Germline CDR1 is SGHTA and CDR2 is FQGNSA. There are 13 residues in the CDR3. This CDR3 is CASSKETLLVQFF. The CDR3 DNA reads TGTGCCAGCAGCAAAGAGACTCTCCTAGTGCAGTTCTTC.

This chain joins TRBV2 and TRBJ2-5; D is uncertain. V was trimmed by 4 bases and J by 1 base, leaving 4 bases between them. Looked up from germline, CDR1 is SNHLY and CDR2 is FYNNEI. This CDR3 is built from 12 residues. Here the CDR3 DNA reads TGTGCCAGCAGTGCCAGCCAAGAGACCCAGTACTTC. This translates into CASSASQETQYF.

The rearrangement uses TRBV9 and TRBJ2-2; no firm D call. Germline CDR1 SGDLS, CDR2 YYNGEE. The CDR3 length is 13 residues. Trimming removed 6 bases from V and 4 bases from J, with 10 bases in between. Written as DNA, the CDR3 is TGTGCCAGCAACCGGGTGACCACCGGGGAGCTGTTTTTT. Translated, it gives CASNRVTTGELFF.

The DNA of the CDR3 is TGTGCCAGTAGTCTACGACTAGAATCCATCGAGCAGTACTTC. As protein: CASSLRLESIEQYF. The rearrangement joins TRBV19 to TRBJ2-7, with D perhaps matching TRBD2 (6 bases). Per the germline V gene, CDR1 is LNHDA and CDR2 is SQIVND (reference sequence). V shed 5 bases and J shed 6 bases, with 17 bases lying between them. This CDR3 has 14 amino acids.

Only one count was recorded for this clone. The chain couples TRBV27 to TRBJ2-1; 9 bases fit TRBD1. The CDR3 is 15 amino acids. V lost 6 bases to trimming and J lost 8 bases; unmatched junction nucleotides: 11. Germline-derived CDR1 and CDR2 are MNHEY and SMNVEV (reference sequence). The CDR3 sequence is CASSPTGGVLHEQFF. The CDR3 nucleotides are TGTGCCAGCAGCCCAACAGGGGGCGTCCTCCATGAGCAGTTCTTC.

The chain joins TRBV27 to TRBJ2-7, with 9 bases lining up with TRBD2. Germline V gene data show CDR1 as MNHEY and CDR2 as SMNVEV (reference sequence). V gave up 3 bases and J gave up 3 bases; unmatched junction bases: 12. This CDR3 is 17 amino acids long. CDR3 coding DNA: TGTGCCAGCAGTTTCTTAGCGGGAGAGGGATCCGACTACGAGCAGTACTTC. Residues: CASSFLAGEGSDYEQYF.

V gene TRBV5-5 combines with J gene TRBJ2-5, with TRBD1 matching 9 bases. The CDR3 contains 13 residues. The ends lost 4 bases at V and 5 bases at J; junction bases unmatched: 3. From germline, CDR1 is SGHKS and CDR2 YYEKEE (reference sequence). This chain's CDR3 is CASSLGTGETQYF. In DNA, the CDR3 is TGTGCCAGCAGCCTCGGGACAGGGGAGACCCAGTACTTC.

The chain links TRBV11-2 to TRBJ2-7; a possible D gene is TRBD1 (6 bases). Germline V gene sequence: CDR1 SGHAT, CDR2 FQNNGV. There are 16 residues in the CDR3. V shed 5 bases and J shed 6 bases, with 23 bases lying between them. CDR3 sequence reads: CASSAQQGTTAGEQYF. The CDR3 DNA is TGTGCCAGCAGCGCGCAACAGGGTACCACGGCCGGCGAGCAGTACTTC.

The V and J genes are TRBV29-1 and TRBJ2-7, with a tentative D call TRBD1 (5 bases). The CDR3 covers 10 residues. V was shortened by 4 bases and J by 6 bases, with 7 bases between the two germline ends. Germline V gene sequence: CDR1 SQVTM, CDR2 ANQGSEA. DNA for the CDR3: TGCAGCGTTGTTAGGGGCGAGCAGTACTTC. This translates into CSVVRGEQYF.

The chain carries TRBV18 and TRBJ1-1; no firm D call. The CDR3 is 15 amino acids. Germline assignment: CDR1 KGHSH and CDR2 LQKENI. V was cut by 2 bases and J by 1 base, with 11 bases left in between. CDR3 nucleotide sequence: TGTGCCAGCTCACCAGGACTCATCCAGAACACTGAAGCTTTCTTT. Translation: CASSPGLIQNTEAFF.

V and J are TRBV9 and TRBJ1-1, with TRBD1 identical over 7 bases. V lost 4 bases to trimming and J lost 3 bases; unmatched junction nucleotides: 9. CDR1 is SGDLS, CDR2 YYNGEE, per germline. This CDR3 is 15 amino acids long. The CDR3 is CASSLDGTDYTEAFF. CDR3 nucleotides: TGTGCCAGCAGCTTAGACGGGACAGACTACACTGAAGCTTTCTTT.

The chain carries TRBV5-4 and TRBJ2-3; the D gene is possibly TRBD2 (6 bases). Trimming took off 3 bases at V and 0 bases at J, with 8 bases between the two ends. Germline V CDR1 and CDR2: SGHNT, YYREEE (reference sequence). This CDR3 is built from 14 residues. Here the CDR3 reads CASSSGTSTDTQYF. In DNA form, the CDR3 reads TGTGCCAGCAGCTCTGGGACTAGCACAGATACGCAGTATTTT.

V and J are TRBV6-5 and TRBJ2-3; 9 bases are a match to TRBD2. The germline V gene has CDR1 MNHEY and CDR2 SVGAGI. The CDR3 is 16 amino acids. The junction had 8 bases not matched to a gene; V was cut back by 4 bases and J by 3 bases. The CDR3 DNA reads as TGTGCCAGCAGTTCCCGTAGCGGGAGCCATACAGATACGCAGTATTTT. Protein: CASSSRSGSHTDTQYF.

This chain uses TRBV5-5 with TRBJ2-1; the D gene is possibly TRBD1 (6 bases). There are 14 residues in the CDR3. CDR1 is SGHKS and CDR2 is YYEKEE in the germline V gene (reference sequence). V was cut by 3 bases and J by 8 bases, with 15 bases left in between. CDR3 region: CASSSAGVGDEQFF. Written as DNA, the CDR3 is TGTGCCAGCAGCTCCGCAGGGGTTGGCGATGAGCAGTTCTTC.

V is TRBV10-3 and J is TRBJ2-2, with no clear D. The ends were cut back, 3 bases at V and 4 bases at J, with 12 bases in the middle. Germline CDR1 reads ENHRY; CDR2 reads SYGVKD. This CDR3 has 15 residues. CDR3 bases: TGTGCCATCAGTGAAACGAGCGACCTCACCGGGGAGCTGTTTTTT. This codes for CAISETSDLTGELFF.

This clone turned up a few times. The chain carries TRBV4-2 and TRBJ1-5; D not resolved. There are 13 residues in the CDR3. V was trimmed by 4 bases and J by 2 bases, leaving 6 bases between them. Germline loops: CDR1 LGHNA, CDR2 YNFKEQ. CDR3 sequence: CASSPSGNQPQHF. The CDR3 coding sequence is TGTGCCAGCAGCCCCTCCGGCAATCAGCCCCAGCATTTT.

Written as DNA, the CDR3 is TGTGCCAGCAGCTTGACGGGACTAGCGGGAGGGACTTACAATGAGCAGTTCTTC. This translates into CASSLTGLAGGTYNEQFF. The genes are TRBV7-3 and TRBJ2-1; 16 bases align to TRBD2. The CDR3 is made up of 18 amino acids. Germline-derived CDR1 and CDR2 are SGHTA and FQGTGA. The V segment lost 3 bases and the J segment 4 bases; nucleotides outside the gene matches: 6.

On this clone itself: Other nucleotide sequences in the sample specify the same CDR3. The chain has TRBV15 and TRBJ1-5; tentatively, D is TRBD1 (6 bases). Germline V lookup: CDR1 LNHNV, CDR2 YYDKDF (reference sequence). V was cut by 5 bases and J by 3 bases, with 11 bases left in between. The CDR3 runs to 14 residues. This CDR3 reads CATSPRGPNQPQHF. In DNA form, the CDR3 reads TGTGCCACCAGCCCCAGGGGCCCCAATCAGCCCCAGCATTTT.

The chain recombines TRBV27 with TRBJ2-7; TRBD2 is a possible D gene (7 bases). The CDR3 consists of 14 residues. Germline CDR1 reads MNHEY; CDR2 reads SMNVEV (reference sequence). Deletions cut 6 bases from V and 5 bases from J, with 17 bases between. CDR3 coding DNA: TGTGCCAGCAGACGGGGGGCGAAGACAGACGAGCAGTACTTC. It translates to CASRRGAKTDEQYF.

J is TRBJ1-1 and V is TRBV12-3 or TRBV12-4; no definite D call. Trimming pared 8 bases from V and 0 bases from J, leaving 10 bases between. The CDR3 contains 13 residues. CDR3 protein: CASCLWLNTEAFF. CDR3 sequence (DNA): TGTGCCAGCTGTCTTTGGCTGAACACTGAAGCTTTCTTT.